This note documents a single T cell receptor (beta chain) sequence. The target antigen is unknown. The data are from a study of T-cell memory formation after mild COVID-19. Background on the study: For the most part, TCR clusters were specific to one donor. Regarding the study as a whole: Memory cells collected pre-infection included some clones that later responded, suggesting cross-reactive memory joined. Among CD4+ contracting clones, most were CM and EM, and CD8+ ones EMRA. From day 15 to 85, contracting clones were balanced between CD4 and CD8, whereas later expanders leaned toward CD4+.

The CDR3 is 15 residues long. Trimming left V 3 bases short and J 4 bases short, with 17 bases between. Germline V gene data show CDR1 as SGHRS and CDR2 as YFSETQ. TCRdb reanalysed the 5' RACE reads using MiXCR and keeps one entry per CDR3 protein. Here the sample spans approximately 570,000 distinct CDR3 sequences, roughly 17% being singletons. The sequenced sample consisted of PBMCs or a T cell subset sorted from them (not recorded which). The source of this sequence is an adult woman who had mild COVID-19 (a few samples of this study predate the infection). Cell type and time point are not known. The chain carries TRBV5-1 and TRBJ2-7; a weak D match, TRBD2 (5 bases). CDR3 DNA: TGCGCCAGCAGCTGGGAACGGTGGGAGTCATACGAGCAGTACTTC. As protein: CASSWERWESYEQYF.